The sequence of this TCR beta chain was determined in a study of T cell responses to AZD1222 COVID-19 vaccine. Study-wide context: Pooled in the analysis were second doses at about 4 or about 12 weeks. Study-level findings and limits: Clonal diversity was possibly underestimated, and the donors were mostly white British, with more females. Targeting of unmutated variant regions was reportedly seen in nearly half of spike-specific TCRs. Spike-specific TCR breadth rose after two AZD1222 doses, and depth rose as well.

About this clone itself: Its antigen remains unidentified.

The CDR3 sequence is 15 residues long. The germline gives CDR1 KGHSH, CDR2 LQKENI. Trimming pared 1 base from V and 0 bases from J, leaving 7 bases between. The assay was immunoSEQ multiplex PCR, and TCRdb's table has in-frame clones only and misses some. The sample has 90,000 or so clones, 86% seen once. This TCR was recovered from an adult in good health. The chain links TRBV18 to TRBJ1-5; no clear D. The sample was peripheral blood, taken on day 0 of AZD1222 vaccination. The CDR3 nucleotides read TGTGCCAGCTCACCACTAAGGGATAGCAATCAGCCCCAGCATTTT. Amino acid sequence: CASSPLRDSNQPQHF.